This T cell receptor (beta chain) was observed in a study of cytomegalovirus exposure and HLA in healthy donors. CDR3 length: 15 residues. CDR1 is MDHEN and CDR2 is SYDVKM in the germline V gene. The V segment lost 5 bases and the J segment 6 bases; nucleotides outside the gene matches: 11. Use of 60 Vbeta and 13 Jbeta primers characterized the PCR. Here immunoSEQ multiplex PCR was the method, and the copy in TCRdb shows in-frame clones only, minus some. The sample records under 250,000 clones, about 77% being singletons. The study, taken as a whole, reports: Earlier findings revealed that most TCR beta V segments proved productive either about 90% or about 30% of the time. Fewer N-insertions (relative to the approximately 700-donor mean) were reportedly seen in an Asian-associated ancestry cluster in a later analysis.

In the case of this clone: What it binds is unknown.

This TCR was recovered from a woman aged 30 to 39 in good health and CMV-seronegative. The V call is TRBV28, the J call TRBJ2-3, with TRBD1 identical over 7 bases. The sample consisted of PBMCs. CDR3 loop: CASSLETGRADTQYF. DNA of the CDR3: TGTGCCAGCAGTCTTGAGACAGGGCGGGCTGATACGCAGTATTTT.